This T cell receptor (beta chain) was sequenced for a study of blood T cell repertoires in COVID-19. Study information: There were acute and convalescent COVID-19 samples, and they came from the United States, Italy and Spain. T cells, B-cell-depleted T cells, or PBMCs supplied cDNA or gDNA.

V shed 11 bases and J shed 0 bases, with 17 bases lying between them. CDR3 size: 14 residues. Per germline, CDR1 WNHNN and CDR2 SYGVQD (reference sequence). This clone was recorded a few times. Profiling relied on immunoSEQ multiplex PCR, and the TCRdb table lists in-frame clones only, not all of them. The profile shows roughly 200,000 clones, approximately 83% of them singletons. Participants had their cohort set by participant-reported clinical history. The chain recombines TRBV10-1 with TRBJ2-7, with D unclear. The clonotype was recovered from a woman aged 40 to 50 with acute COVID-19. The sample comprised PBMCs or T cells enriched from blood (not recorded which). CDR3 protein: CADVELFISYEQYF. The CDR3 region has the DNA TGCGCCGATGTAGAACTTTTCATCTCCTACGAGCAGTACTTC.